This TCR beta chain was captured in a study of blood T cells in healthy people across ages. The CDR3 length is 15 residues. From germline, CDR1 is LGHNA and CDR2 YSLEER. V was trimmed by 0 bases and J by 2 bases, leaving 11 bases between them. This clonotype showed up many times. Its target is not known. The second PCR ran roughly 6 to 12 cycles with a sample-barcoded 5' primer and J-beta primers. A template-switch adaptor with 12 random nucleotides tagged each cDNA molecule. MiXCR was run by TCRdb on the 5' RACE reads, yielding one entry per CDR3 protein. The table has about 1.7 million distinct CDR3 sequences, over 25% seen once. Study-wide points: Strong correlation existed between TCR beta diversity and naive T cell percentage.

The rearrangement joins TRBV4-3 to TRBJ2-7; no clear D. Sequences were obtained from blood. The receptor was derived from a woman between 25 and 40 years old in good health. The CDR3 sequence is CASSQELIGPYEQYF. CDR3 coding DNA: TGCGCCAGCAGCCAAGAGCTGATTGGGCCCTACGAGCAGTACTTC.